A single sample gave rise to the 4 T cell receptor beta chains below, sequenced in a study of cytomegalovirus exposure and HLA in healthy donors. It was with 60 Vbeta and 13 Jbeta primers that the PCR ran. Generated by immunoSEQ multiplex PCR, the TCRdb table keeps only in-frame clones and is missing some. The data show roughly 120,000 clones, and the top ten clones hold more than 1%. Material: PBMCs. These receptors were obtained from a man between 18 and 35 years old in good health and CMV-seronegative.

The chain combines TRBV27 with TRBJ2-1, with D perhaps TRBD2 (6 bases). The CDR3 loop spans 15 amino acids. The V gene's germline CDR1 is MNHEY and CDR2 SMNVEV (reference sequence). V lost 2 bases and J lost 5, with 13 bases in between. The CDR3 sequence is CASSLAGPTHNEQFF. CDR3 coding DNA: TGTGCCAGCAGTTTAGCGGGGCCGACCCACAATGAGCAGTTCTTC.

The gene calls are TRBV11-3 and TRBJ2-1; 8 bases match TRBD2. Germline V gene lookup returns CDR1 SGHNT and CDR2 YENEEA. The J segment lost 5 bases and the V segment lost 4 bases, leaving 13 bases of the junction unmatched. This CDR3 is 17 amino acids long. The CDR3 nucleotides read TGTGCCAGCAGCTCTTTAGCGGGAACGGTCCCAAACAATGAGCAGTTCTTC. This codes for CASSSLAGTVPNNEQFF.

The V call is TRBV4-1, the J call TRBJ2-7; D possibly corresponds to TRBD1 (5 bases). The CDR3 runs to 14 residues. The V gene's germline CDR1 is MGHRA and CDR2 YSYEKL. V was trimmed by 2 bases and J by 4 bases, leaving 12 bases between them. CDR3 DNA: TGCGCCAGCAGCCAACGCCAGGGATGGTACGAGCAGTACTTC. Residues: CASSQRQGWYEQYF.

This sequence joins TRBV27 and TRBJ1-2; D perhaps matches TRBD1 (5 bases). Trimming removed 0 bases at V and 7 bases at J, with 12 bases between. Germline V gives CDR1 MNHEY, CDR2 SMNVEV (reference sequence). The CDR3 is made up of 14 amino acids. CDR3 amino acids: CASSLSSGRGGYTF. The CDR3 region has the DNA TGTGCCAGCAGTTTATCGTCAGGGCGCGGTGGCTACACCTTC.